This passage covers 16 T cell receptor beta chains from one sample sequenced in a study of a mutant IDH1 vaccine in newly diagnosed glioma. Time point noted: baseline, week 1 (first vaccination visit). Treatment described: pre-vaccination baseline after standard-of-care therapy. Generated by immunoSEQ multiplex PCR, the TCRdb table keeps only in-frame clones and is missing some. In the table there are roughly 16,000 clones, about 80% of which are singletons. Source: PBMCs, taken from a glioma patient treated with radiotherapy, temozolomide or both. Every receptor here comes from a man aged 40-49 years with glioma.

J is TRBJ2-3 and V is TRBV28; 7 nucleotides agree with TRBD1. This CDR3 comprises 16 residues. Germline CDR1 and CDR2: MDHEN and SYDVKM. Trimming removed 7 bases from V and 5 bases from J; junction bases left unmatched: 15. For the CDR3, the DNA is TGTGCCAGCACCCCAACCACAGGGGCGGTCCGAGATACGCAGTATTTT. This gives the protein CASTPTTGAVRDTQYF.

In DNA form, the CDR3 reads TGTGCCAGTAGGCCGGGACAGATATCTGGGGCCAACGTCCTGACTTTC. Its protein product is CASRPGQISGANVLTF. The chain has TRBV19 and TRBJ2-6; 7 bases align to TRBD1. This CDR3 has 16 amino acids. With 6 bases clipped from V and 1 base from J, the junction kept 6 bases outside the gene matches. Germline V gives CDR1 LNHDA, CDR2 SQIVND (reference sequence).

The chain recombines TRBV2 with TRBJ2-5; 10 positions agree with TRBD2. CDR1 and CDR2 from the germline V gene are SNHLY and FYNNEI. This CDR3 is 16 amino acids long. V was pared by 3 bases and J by 4 bases, with 8 bases of the junction left unmatched. The CDR3: CASSDWTSGKRETQYF. The DNA for the CDR3 is TGTGCCAGCAGTGATTGGACTAGCGGAAAACGAGAGACCCAGTACTTC.

The chain couples TRBV6-5 to TRBJ2-7; no definite D call. V was shortened by 6 bases and J by 6 bases, with 12 bases between the two germline ends. The CDR3 contains 12 residues. The germline V gene encodes CDR1 MNHEY and CDR2 SVGAGI. CDR3 sequence: CASSPRGVEQYF. The DNA of the CDR3 is TGTGCCAGCAGCCCCCGTGGGGTCGAGCAGTACTTC.

This rearrangement joins TRBV5-1 to TRBJ2-2, with 10 positions matching TRBD1. CDR3 length: 18 amino acids. V was pared by 5 bases and J by 1 base, with 11 bases of the junction left unmatched. Germline CDR1 and CDR2: SGHRS and YFSETQ. The CDR3 sequence is CASSTLPGQGKNTGELFF. The CDR3 DNA sequence: TGCGCCAGCAGTACTTTACCGGGACAGGGGAAGAACACCGGGGAGCTGTTTTTT.

The gene calls are TRBV5-6 and TRBJ1-2, with a tentative D call TRBD1 (5 bases). The V gene lost 6 bases and the J gene lost 4 bases, with 19 bases spanning the gap. Germline CDR1 SGHDT, CDR2 YYEEEE. The CDR3 length is 15 residues. CDR3 residues: CASTEYGAGLYGYTF. The CDR3 DNA sequence: TGTGCCAGCACGGAGTACGGGGCAGGTCTCTATGGCTACACCTTC.

This clone was detected once. The chain links TRBV7-8 to TRBJ2-1; TRBD1 agrees at 8 bases. The CDR3 has 14 residues. Germline CDR1 reads SGHVS; CDR2 reads FQNEAQ. V lost 1 base, J lost 7 bases, and 3 bases stayed unmatched. The CDR3 spells CASSLGTGSNEQFF. In DNA form, the CDR3 reads TGTGCCAGCAGCTTAGGGACAGGGAGTAATGAGCAGTTCTTC.

The gene calls are TRBV7-2 and TRBJ2-2, with a tentative D call TRBD1 (5 bases). Germline V gene data show CDR1 as SGHTA and CDR2 as FQGNSA. CDR3 length: 14 amino acids. Trimming removed 5 bases from V and 1 base from J, with 8 bases in between. The CDR3 loop is CASSPGQNTGELFF. The DNA for the CDR3 is TGTGCCAGCAGCCCCGGACAGAACACCGGGGAGCTGTTTTTT.

The count of this clone is one. The chain has TRBV11-2 and TRBJ1-1; no reliable D call. With 5 bases removed from V and 0 bases from J, the gap between germline ends came to 19 bases. The CDR3 contains 17 residues. CDR1 is SGHAT and CDR2 is FQNNGV in the germline V gene. The DNA for the CDR3 is TGTGCCAGCAGCGATCGCACTGGACGGAACATGAACACTGAAGCTTTCTTT. Its protein product is CASSDRTGRNMNTEAFF.

The chain has TRBV6-1 and TRBJ2-3; the match to TRBD1 covers 9 bases. V lost 4 bases, J lost 3 bases, and 8 bases stayed unmatched. Germline V gene lookup returns CDR1 MNHNS and CDR2 SASEGT. This CDR3 is 16 amino acids long. The chain's CDR3 is CASSAFIQGATDTQYF. CDR3 DNA sequence: TGTGCCAGCAGTGCATTCATACAGGGGGCAACAGATACGCAGTATTTT.

This clone appeared once. The V gene is TRBV28, the J gene TRBJ2-5, with D tentatively TRBD1 or TRBD2 (5 bases each). V was shortened by 2 bases and J by 5 bases, with 12 bases between the two germline ends. The CDR3 is 14 residues long. Germline values: CDR1 MDHEN, CDR2 SYDVKM. The CDR3 DNA is TGTGCCAGCAGTTTACCGGGGTCAGGGGAGACCCAGTACTTC. As protein: CASSLPGSGETQYF.

The chain couples TRBV19 to TRBJ1-1; 7 bases are shared with TRBD1. J gave up 1 base and V 9 bases, and 8 bases lay outside the gene matches. The germline CDR1 and CDR2 sequences are LNHDA and SQIVND (reference sequence). The CDR3 extends over 14 amino acids. The CDR3 sequence is CASSAGQANTEAFF. For the CDR3, the DNA is TGTGCCAGCTCTGCTGGACAGGCGAACACTGAAGCTTTCTTT.

This sequence joins TRBV6-6 and TRBJ1-5; D is unclear. V was cut by 9 bases and J by 0 bases, with 6 bases left in between. There are 12 residues in the CDR3. CDR1 and CDR2 from the germline V gene are MNHNY and SVGAGI (reference sequence). The CDR3: CASHDSNQPQHF. CDR3 DNA: TGTGCCAGTCACGATAGCAATCAGCCCCAGCATTTT.

The chain carries TRBV5-4 and TRBJ2-1, with 8 bases that match TRBD2. CDR1 SGHNT and CDR2 YYREEE come from the germline V gene (reference sequence). Trimming took 4 bases from V and 1 from J; bases not matched to a gene: 10. The CDR3 totals 17 residues. The DNA for the CDR3 is TGTGCCAGCAGCGCTGGTGGTAGCGGGGCTTCCTACAATGAGCAGTTCTTC. It is translated as CASSAGGSGASYNEQFF.

The chain uses TRBV19 and TRBJ2-3, with TRBD2 identical over 7 bases. Germline CDR1 reads LNHDA; CDR2 reads SQIVND (reference sequence). The CDR3 sequence is 16 residues long. J gave up 5 bases and V 5 bases, and 13 bases lay outside the gene matches. DNA for the CDR3: TGTGCCAGTAGTTCCCCGGGCGGGAGAGTTGGAGATACGCAGTATTTT. Protein product: CASSSPGGRVGDTQYF.

The V and J genes are TRBV5-1 and TRBJ2-1, with D possibly TRBD2 on 5 matching bases. Germline loops: CDR1 SGHRS, CDR2 YFSETQ. The CDR3 extends over 15 amino acids. Trimming stripped 0 bases from V and 9 bases from J, with 16 bases between. CDR3 DNA: TGCGCCAGCAGCTTGGTCCTAGCTTCCGAGACTGAGCAGTTCTTC. Translated: CASSLVLASETEQFF.